This record looks at one TCR beta chain sequence and its context. This sample was included in a study of blood T cell repertoires in COVID-19. Turning to the study itself: COVID-19 samples from acute and convalescent phases originated in the United States, Italy and Spain.

V gave up 6 bases and J gave up 14 bases, with 19 bases separating them. Germline-derived CDR1 and CDR2 are MNHEY and SVGEGT. This CDR3 is 13 amino acids long. What the recovered Cohort 3 donors had was two negative PCRs, clearance, or symptom resolution. Measured with immunoSEQ multiplex PCR; TCRdb has only the in-frame clones, and not every one. The repertoire holds approximately 180,000 clones, roughly 80% seen once, with 17% in the top ten. The chain uses TRBV6-2 or TRBV6-3 and TRBJ1-4; D perhaps matches TRBD1 (6 bases). The specimen sequenced was PBMCs or T cells enriched from blood (not recorded which). This TCR came from a woman aged 45-65 years who had recovered from COVID-19. Here the CDR3 DNA reads TGTGCCAGCAGCCGCGCTTTAACAGGGTTGCTGTTTTTT. The encoded protein is CASSRALTGLLFF.